The entry that follows covers one TCR beta chain sequence. Other nucleotide sequences in the sample specify the same CDR3. This record belongs to a study of shared clonotypes between healthy human individuals. The authors loaded 200 ng DNA, some 32,000 T cell genomes, into sorted-subset replicate PCRs. In the study's own analysis: Because ImmunoSEQ provided only junction sequences with no quality scores, the filtering differed. The table came from immunoSEQ multiplex PCR; TCRdb's copy has only in-frame clones and leaves some out. V, J and clone size are those of that table, while D and trimming were read from the DNA. Of 950,000 to 1,300,000 clones in the sample, around four fifths were seen once. Trimming shortened V by 4 bases and J by 2 bases, and 4 bases separated the two germline ends. Germline V lookup: CDR1 ENHRY, CDR2 SYGVKD. The CDR3 loop spans 12 amino acids. Naive CD4+ cells were CD45RA-selected; the remaining cells were memory.

The gene calls are TRBV10-3 and TRBJ2-3; no firm D call. The receptor was isolated from a young man in good health. Sequencing was done on a sample of memory CD4+ T cells sorted from blood. Subset reported: CD45RA-negative fraction. The CDR3 loop is CAISGSTDTQYF. In nucleotides, the CDR3 is TGTGCCATCAGTGGTTCCACAGATACGCAGTATTTT.